Listed here are 10 T cell receptor beta chains from one sample, sequenced in a study of blood T cell repertoires in COVID-19. TCRdb's table, derived via immunoSEQ multiplex PCR, lists solely in-frame clones and lacks some. The repertoire holds roughly 190,000 clones, with about 81% as singletons. The sample taken for sequencing was peripheral blood. The receptor set was obtained from a man aged 25 to 40 with active or convalescent COVID-19.

The rearrangement joins TRBV6-6 to TRBJ2-1; 10 nucleotides align to TRBD1. V lost 5 bases and J lost 8; bases outside the gene matches: 15. The germline V gene encodes CDR1 MNHNY and CDR2 SVGAGI (reference sequence). This CDR3 spans 17 amino acids. In nucleotides, the CDR3 is TGTGCCAGCAGTCGCACTCCGGGACAGGGGTTTGCGCATGAGCAGTTCTTC. Translation gives CASSRTPGQGFAHEQFF.

The V call is TRBV3-1 (or the pseudogene TRBV3-2), the J call TRBJ2-7; 11 bases are a match to TRBD2. The V gene's germline CDR1 is LGHDT and CDR2 YNNKEL (reference sequence). V lost 4 bases to trimming and J lost 5 bases; unmatched junction nucleotides: 4. The CDR3 loop spans 14 amino acids. The CDR3 reads CASSRGTSGDEQYF. In nucleotides, the CDR3 is TGTGCCAGCAGCCGGGGGACTAGCGGCGACGAGCAGTACTTC.

V gene TRBV23-1 combines with J gene TRBJ2-7; D is possibly TRBD2 (5 bases). TRBV23-1 qualifies as an ORF whose function is uncertain. The CDR3 is 13 amino acids. Trimming left V 0 bases short and J 7 bases short, with 10 bases between. The CDR3 nucleotides are TGCGCCAGCAGTCAATCATTCGGGGTGGAGCAGTACTTC. Translation gives CASSQSFGVEQYF.

The rearrangement joins TRBV7-9 to TRBJ1-1; 9 nucleotides match TRBD1. Germline V CDR1 and CDR2: SEHNR, FQNEAQ (reference sequence). After removal of 1 base from V and 4 bases from J, the junction contained 1 base not matched to a gene. The CDR3 runs to 14 residues. Here the CDR3 DNA reads TGTGCCAGCAGCTTAGAGACAGGGGGCACTGAAGCTTTCTTT. Translation: CASSLETGGTEAFF.

The chain joins TRBV6-5 to TRBJ2-5; tentative D call: TRBD2 (5 bases). The CDR3 loop spans 15 amino acids. CDR1 and CDR2 from the germline V gene are MNHEY and SVGAGI. Trimming shortened V by 0 bases and J by 2 bases, and 10 bases separated the two germline ends. Written as DNA, the CDR3 is TGTGCCAGCAGTTACTCGACTACCCCTCAAGAGACCCAGTACTTC. It is translated as CASSYSTTPQETQYF.

The genes are TRBV27 and TRBJ1-5; 8 positions match TRBD1. CDR3 length: 14 residues. The V and J ends lost 6 bases and 7 bases, in that order; junction bases with no gene match: 8. CDR1 is MNHEY and CDR2 is SMNVEV in the germline V gene (reference sequence). CDR3 sequence reads: CASRATGAGQPQHF. CDR3 sequence (DNA): TGTGCCAGCAGAGCGACAGGGGCCGGGCAGCCCCAGCATTTT.

The chain has TRBV18 and TRBJ2-2; 8 nucleotides match TRBD2. The CDR3 is 15 amino acids. The V segment lost 5 bases and the J segment 5 bases; nucleotides outside the gene matches: 7. CDR1 and CDR2 (germline): KGHSH, LQKENI. CDR3 loop: CASSDSGGVTGELFF. The CDR3 DNA reads as TGTGCCAGCTCAGACAGCGGGGGCGTGACCGGGGAGCTGTTTTTT.

The V gene is TRBV25-1, the J gene TRBJ2-7, with 10 bases matching TRBD2. V shed 3 bases and J 6 bases; nucleotides not matched to a gene: 17. The V gene's germline CDR1 is MGHDK and CDR2 SYGVNS. The CDR3 spans 18 residues. For the CDR3, the DNA is TGTGCCAGCAGTGACACCGGGACAGTTGGACTAGCGGCCCTCGAGCAGTACTTC. Amino acid sequence: CASSDTGTVGLAALEQYF.

The V call is TRBV13, the J call TRBJ1-2, with D possibly being TRBD1 (5 bases). CDR1 and CDR2 from the germline V gene are PRHDT and FYEKMQ (reference sequence). CDR3 length: 15 amino acids. Between the trimmed V and J ends, which lost 5 bases and 7 bases, there was a span of 20 bases. The chain's CDR3 is CASSLRQTAGGGYTF. Here the CDR3 DNA reads TGTGCCAGCAGCCTCCGGCAGACAGCGGGGGGTGGCTACACCTTC.

The chain employs TRBV12-3 or TRBV12-4 and TRBJ2-5; D not certain. V was pared by 2 bases and J by 6 bases, with 7 bases between. There are 12 residues in the CDR3. DNA of the CDR3: TGTGCCAGCAGTTTACCCCGTCAGACCCAGTACTTC. As protein: CASSLPRQTQYF.